A selection of T cell receptor beta chains follows, all from one sample in a study of beta chain features in type 1 diabetes. Sequencing used immunoSEQ multiplex PCR; TCRdb keeps in-frame clones, though not all of them. Of around 690,000 clones in the sample, roughly an eighth were seen once. Input material: naive CD4+ T cells from blood. Receptors originate from a man under 40 with type 1 diabetes. CDR3s include the opening cysteine and the closing phenylalanine or tryptophan. The order of the fields is J gene, D gene, V gene, clone size, CDR3 DNA, CDR3 protein. D genes are given only for firm matches. Expanded clones are given a class, and other clones once, few, many or no size at all.

TRBJ2-1 . TRBV18 few TGTGCCAGCTCACCACCCAACAGGGCCCTCCTCTCCTACAATGAGCAGTTCTTC CASSPPNRALLSYNEQFF
TRBJ1-2 . TRBV19 . TGTGCCAGTAGCGGCAGTACTTTCTATGGCTACACCTTC CASSGSTFYGYTF
TRBJ2-3 TRBD2 TRBV9 . TGTGCCAGCAGCAAGACTAGCGGGGGCACAGATACGCAGTATTTT CASSKTSGGTDTQYF
TRBJ2-2 . TRBV9 few TGTGCCAGCAGCGTAGGTAACACCGGGGAGCTGTTTTTT CASSVGNTGELFF
TRBJ2-1 . TRBV4-3 . TGCGCCAGCAGCCAAGATTTCGGTTATCCCAATGAGCAGTTCTTC CASSQDFGYPNEQFF
TRBJ1-1 . TRBV6-5 few TGTGCCAGCAGTTACACGGCGATGAACACTGAAGCTTTCTTT CASSYTAMNTEAFF
TRBJ1-6 . TRBV28 . TGTGCCAGCAGTCCGCGGACGGCTTATAATTCACCCCTCCACTTT CASSPRTAYNSPLHF
TRBJ1-1 . TRBV9 few TGTGCCAGCAGCGTCACCTCGGGGGGAGCGCTTAACACTGAAGCTTTCTTT CASSVTSGGALNTEAFF
TRBJ2-5 . TRBV7-2 few TGTGCCAGCAGCTTAGGGGGTCGGGAGACCCAGTACTTC CASSLGGRETQYF
TRBJ1-2 . TRBV27 few TGTGCCAGCAGTTTAGAAGGGGAACCTAGGGGCTATGGCTACACCTTC CASSLEGEPRGYGYTF
TRBJ2-5 TRBD2 TRBV25-1 . TGTGCCAGCACCGGGACTAGCGAGAGTCAAGAGACCCAGTACTTC CASTGTSESQETQYF
TRBJ1-2 . TRBV28 few TGTGCCGGAATGGGGGGGACCTATGGCTACACCTTC CAGMGGTYGYTF
TRBJ2-1 . TRBV10-1 few TGCGCCAGCAGTGAAAGGGGTGAGCAGTTCTTC CASSERGEQFF
TRBJ1-5 . TRBV7-9 . TGTGCCAGCAGCCCAGGGACTGCCCGATTGTCGGCCCAGCATTTT CASSPGTARLSAQHF
TRBJ2-2 . TRBV9 few TGTGCCAGCAGCCCGAGATCCACCGGGGAGCTGTTTTTT CASSPRSTGELFF
TRBJ2-7 TRBD2 TRBV7-9 . TGTGCCAGCAGTCCTACTAGCGGTGAGCAGTACTTC CASSPTSGEQYF
TRBJ2-2 . TRBV30 few TGTGCCTGGAGTGTACGGGGACAGAACACCGGGGAGCTGTTTTTT CAWSVRGQNTGELFF
TRBJ1-4 . TRBV7-9 . TGTGCCAGCAGCTTACAAACAGGGCCTAATGAAAAACTGTTTTTT CASSLQTGPNEKLFF
TRBJ1-2 . TRBV29-1 . TGCAGCGTTGCGCCCGGGACGGACTATGGCTACACCTTC CSVAPGTDYGYTF
TRBJ2-2 . TRBV5-1 few TGCGCCAGCAGCGCCAGGAACACCGGGGAGCTGTTTTTT CASSARNTGELFF
TRBJ1-5 . TRBV18 . TGTGCCAGCTCACCAGGCATCGGTCCTCAGCCCCAGCATTTT CASSPGIGPQPQHF
TRBJ1-4 . TRBV30 . TGTGCCTGGAGTGAACTGACAGGCCGAAATGAAAAACTGTTTTTT CAWSELTGRNEKLFF
TRBJ2-3 . TRBV5-1 . TGCGCCAGCAGCTTGGGGACTCTCTGGGCAGATACGCAGTATTTT CASSLGTLWADTQYF
TRBJ1-5 . TRBV29-1 . TGCAGCGTTGGAGGGGAAGGTCAGCCCCAGCATTTT CSVGGEGQPQHF
TRBJ2-6 . TRBV27 few TGTGCCAGCAGAAGGGGGACACTCCAACCTGGGGCCAACGTCCTGACTTTC CASRRGTLQPGANVLTF
TRBJ1-6 . TRBV6-6 few TGTGCCAGCAGTTACGAGAGCGAATCACCCCTCCACTTT CASSYESESPLHF
TRBJ2-3 TRBD2 TRBV4-3 few TGCGCCAGCAGCTTCACTTCCCGGGGGGGCACAGATACGCAGTATTTT CASSFTSRGGTDTQYF
TRBJ2-3 TRBD2 TRBV7-9 few TGTGCCAGCAGCGTTACTAGCGGGGTTACAGATACGCAGTATTTT CASSVTSGVTDTQYF
TRBJ2-1 . TRBV10-3 . TGTGCCACCCAGTGGCCTGGACTGGGTTCGTACAATGAGCAGTTCTTC CATQWPGLGSYNEQFF
TRBJ1-5 TRBD1 TRBV19 few TGTGCCAGTAGTATAGCGACAGGGTTCAATCAGCCCCAGCATTTT CASSIATGFNQPQHF
TRBJ1-2 . TRBV28 . TGTGCCAGCAGTTACGAGGGGGGCTACACCTTC CASSYEGGYTF
TRBJ1-5 TRBD1 TRBV5-4 few TGTGCCAGCAGCACGCCCCGGGACAGGACTTTTAGCAATCAGCCCCAGCATTTT CASSTPRDRTFSNQPQHF
TRBJ2-1 TRBD1 TRBV4-2 . TGTGCCAGCCGCCTACAGGGGGCCAACACCTACAATGAGCAGTTCTTC CASRLQGANTYNEQFF
TRBJ2-5 TRBD1 TRBV30 few TGTGCCTGGAGTCCGGGACAGGGTGTAGATAAGACCCAGTACTTC CAWSPGQGVDKTQYF
TRBJ2-3 . TRBV6-5 . TGTGCCAGCAGCCCCGGGTGGGAAGGAGTAGATACGCAGTATTTT CASSPGWEGVDTQYF
TRBJ1-6 . TRBV9 few TGTGCCAGCAGCGTGACGGACCTCTATAATTCACCCCTCCACTTT CASSVTDLYNSPLHF
TRBJ2-3 . TRBV7-9 . TGTGCCAGCAGCTCAAAGGGGGTCCCTGGCACAGATACGCAGTATTTT CASSSKGVPGTDTQYF
TRBJ2-1 . TRBV19 . TGTGCCAGTAGTATGGGCCTAGCGAATGAGCAGTTCTTC CASSMGLANEQFF
TRBJ1-3 . TRBV15 . TGTGCCACCAGCACCCGCCAGCGGGCTGGAAACACCATATATTTT CATSTRQRAGNTIYF
TRBJ2-3 . TRBV7-9 . TGTGCCAGCAGCTTACTACAGCCCACAGATACGCAGTATTTT CASSLLQPTDTQYF
TRBJ2-2 . TRBV4-2 . TGTGCCAGCAGCCAAGCAAAGGGGGTTACCGGGGAGCTGTTTTTT CASSQAKGVTGELFF
TRBJ1-6 TRBD1 TRBV4-3 . TGCGCCAGCAGCCCCCAGGGGGACTCACCCCTCCACTTT CASSPQGDSPLHF
TRBJ2-2 . TRBV6-5 few TGTGCCAGCAGTAATCGGGGGTTGGGCACCGGGGAGCTGTTTTTT CASSNRGLGTGELFF
TRBJ1-2 . TRBV29-1 . TGCAGCGTTGGCAGGGACGGCACTAACTATGGCTACACCTTC CSVGRDGTNYGYTF
TRBJ2-7 TRBD1 TRBV5-1 few TGCGCCAGCAGCTCAGGACAGGGCTACGAGCAGTACTTC CASSSGQGYEQYF